This T cell receptor (beta chain) is drawn from a study of a mutant IDH1 vaccine in newly diagnosed glioma. The assay was immunoSEQ multiplex PCR, and TCRdb's table has in-frame clones only and misses some. The repertoire includes around 44,000 clones, 65% to 85% of them detected once, and roughly 6.2% sits in the top ten. On this clone itself: Its antigen is currently unknown.

CDR3 length: 14 amino acids. Germline V CDR1 and CDR2: LNHDA, SQIVND (reference sequence). V was shortened by 6 bases and J by 3 bases, with 12 bases between the two germline ends. Described time point: week 35, safety follow-up. Every single dose of the vaccine, 300 ug of mutant IDH1 20-mer peptide, came with topical imiquimod. The sample consisted of PBMCs, taken from a glioma patient whose treatment included an IDH1 peptide vaccine. The rearrangement links TRBV19 to TRBJ2-1, with D perhaps matching TRBD2 (6 bases). This receptor was obtained from a man aged 35 to 55 with glioma. The chain's CDR3 is CASSGGGDYNEQFF. In DNA, the CDR3 is TGTGCCAGTAGCGGGGGTGGAGACTACAATGAGCAGTTCTTC. The full variable domain, completed using reference TRBV19 and TRBJ2-1, is DGGITQSPKYLFRKEGQNVTLSCEQNLNHDAMYWYRQDPGQGLRLIYYSQIVNDFQKGDIAEGYSVSREKKESFPLTVTSAQKNPTAFYLCASSGGGDYNEQFFGPGTRLTVL.